This T cell receptor beta chain emerged from a study of OX40 agonist ivuxolimab in advanced cancers. Turning to the study itself: Dose-escalation patients were diagnosed with hepatocellular carcinoma, melanoma, renal cell cancer or head and neck cancer.

The CDR3 spans 13 residues. Germline CDR1 and CDR2: MNHEY and SMNVEV (reference sequence). V lost 6 bases, J lost 6 bases, and 15 bases lay in between. Study-wide results and caveats: The authors did not determine the antigen specificity of the expanded peripheral T cells. The average count of expanded clones was higher among CD8+ T cells than among CD4+.

At cycle 4 day 1, cycle 7 day 1, and baseline, blood was sampled. Only in-frame clones appear in the TCRdb table, and some are missing; sequencing was by immunoSEQ multiplex PCR. The top ten clones hold nearly 0.55% of a sample with 60,000 to 100,000 clones, 87% of them seen once. On this clone itself: Its antigen is as yet unknown.

This specimen consisted of CD4+ or CD8+ T cells sorted from blood, obtained in a trial of the OX40 agonist ivuxolimab. This clonotype was sampled from an adult with an advanced solid tumor such as melanoma, head and neck, liver or kidney cancer. The J gene is TRBJ2-7, the V gene TRBV27, with D hard to call. The CDR3 reads CASSPGLSPEQYF. The CDR3 DNA is TGTGCCAGCAGCCCCGGCCTGTCCCCCGAGCAGTACTTC.